This T cell receptor (beta chain) was recorded in a study of lymphopenia after photon versus proton radiotherapy. Using immunoSEQ multiplex PCR, the repertoire was profiled, and TCRdb retains in-frame clones only, with some absent. The sample lists more than 50,000 clones; 65% to 85% were seen once. The source of this sequence is a man aged 50 to 59 with gastric cancer. The sample here was peripheral blood, taken from a patient treated with photon-based radiotherapy.

The CDR3 coding sequence is TGTGCCAGCAGCCAAGGTCTATCGAACATTCTAATGAACACTGAAGCTTTCTTT. This translates into CASSQGLSNILMNTEAFF. The genes are TRBV4-2 and TRBJ1-1; D gene ambiguous. Germline CDR1 and CDR2: LGHNA and YNFKEQ. V lost 1 base, J lost 0 bases, and 18 bases lay in between. The CDR3 runs to 18 residues.